The 20 T cell receptor beta chains given below trace back to one sample, sequenced in a study of blood T cell repertoires in COVID-19 (TCRdb year 2020). Library construction relied on the immunoSEQ multiplex PCR assay. TCRdb limited this immuneACCESS table to in-frame rearrangements with V and J called. A share of clones is missing; checked studies link under half to unresolved V genes, and the rest is unexplained. For this sample there are fewer than 450,000 clones; 91% appear just once. The biggest ten clones account for 2.5% to 4% of the sample. Specimen: peripheral blood. These receptors were taken from a woman aged 18-35 years who had recovered from COVID-19.

The chain has TRBV21-1 and TRBJ2-1; the table's TRBD2 call for D was not verified on the DNA. TRBV21-1 is a recognized pseudogene. The CDR3 is 18 residues long. The CDR3 sequence: CASSKDKAGDPTPHEQFF. The CDR3 DNA reads as TGTGCCAGCAGCAAAGATAAAGCGGGAGACCCCACCCCCCATGAGCAGTTCTTC.

This chain joins TRBV29-1 and TRBJ1-1, with 8 bases matching TRBD1. The germline gives CDR1 SQVTM, CDR2 ANQGSEA. The CDR3 is made up of 13 amino acids. Trimming at V came to 5 bases and at J to 1 base, leaving 3 bases not matched to a gene. The CDR3 DNA reads as TGCAGCGTTACTCAGGGGGCGAACACTGAAGCTTTCTTT. Translating it yields CSVTQGANTEAFF.

This chain links TRBV9 with TRBJ1-1; 7 bases align to TRBD1. V dropped 5 bases and J dropped 1; count of bases not matched to a gene: 8. This CDR3 is 15 amino acids long. CDR1 and CDR2 from the germline V gene are SGDLS and YYNGEE. The CDR3 DNA follows: TGTGCCAGCAGAAGGGGGCGGGAGGAGAACACTGAAGCTTTCTTT. As protein: CASRRGREENTEAFF.

The rearrangement uses TRBV2 and TRBJ2-1; TRBD2 matches 11 bases. CDR1 SNHLY and CDR2 FYNNEI come from the germline V gene. Trimming took 8 bases from V and 5 from J; bases not matched to a gene: 8. The CDR3 has 15 amino acids. The CDR3 DNA sequence: TGTGCCAGCGTATGGGGACTAGCGGACCACAATGAGCAGTTCTTC. It codes for CASVWGLADHNEQFF.

J is TRBJ1-5 and V is TRBV18; weak D call: TRBD1 (5 bases). This CDR3 has 13 amino acids. CDR1 and CDR2 from the germline V gene are KGHSH and LQKENI. Deletions cut 6 bases from V and 3 bases from J, with 9 bases between. DNA of the CDR3: TGTGCCAGCTCTCGGGACTACAATCAGCCCCAGCATTTT. This codes for CASSRDYNQPQHF.

This clone was seen a single time. The gene calls are TRBV9 and TRBJ1-3; D is undetermined. Trimming removed 4 bases at V and 0 bases at J, with 8 bases between. The CDR3 sequence is 14 residues long. CDR1 and CDR2 (germline): SGDLS, YYNGEE. CDR3 residues: CASSPQDSGNTIYF. The DNA of the CDR3 is TGTGCCAGCAGCCCCCAGGACTCTGGAAACACCATATATTTT. Full variable domain (rest looked up from reference TRBV9 and TRBJ1-3): DSGVTQTPKHLITATGQRVTLRCSPRSGDLSVYWYQQSLDQGLQFLIQYYNGEERAKGNILERFSAQQFPDLHSELNLSSLELGDSALYFCASSPQDSGNTIYFGEGSWLTVV.

The chain uses TRBV19 and TRBJ1-5, with 12 bases that match TRBD1. This CDR3 is built from 18 residues. Germline CDR1 LNHDA, CDR2 SQIVND (reference sequence). The V segment lost 7 bases and the J segment 2 bases; nucleotides outside the gene matches: 12. CDR3 bases: TGTGCCAGTAACCGACCCGGGACAGGGGGCTTCGGCAATCAGCCCCAGCATTTT. The encoded protein is CASNRPGTGGFGNQPQHF.

Here the CDR3 DNA reads TGTGCCATCAGAGCCTCACAGGACCCGGCCGGGGAGCTGTTTTTT. Its translation: CAIRASQDPAGELFF. The chain joins TRBV10-3 to TRBJ2-2; TRBD1 might be the D (5 bases). The V end was cut by 6 bases, the J end by 6 bases, with 17 bases between. The CDR3 runs to 15 residues. CDR1 and CDR2 from the germline V gene are ENHRY and SYGVKD.

This chain joins TRBV24-1 and TRBJ1-1, with D tentatively TRBD1 (5 bases). The CDR3 totals 13 residues. The germline V gene has CDR1 KGHDR and CDR2 SFDVKD. Deletions cut 12 bases from V and 1 base from J, with 14 bases between. As DNA, the CDR3 is TGTGCCCCCCTTTGGAGGGGGAACACTGAAGCTTTCTTT. This codes for CAPLWRGNTEAFF.

The chain employs TRBV24-1 and TRBJ2-7; weak D call: TRBD1 (5 bases). The CDR3 runs 15 residues. The V gene lost 9 bases and the J gene lost 1 base, with 18 bases spanning the gap. Germline V gene sequence: CDR1 KGHDR, CDR2 SFDVKD. The CDR3 spells CATSPAQARSYEQYV. In DNA form, the CDR3 reads TGTGCCACCTCGCCCGCACAGGCTAGGTCCTACGAGCAGTACGTC.

V gene TRBV4-3 combines with J gene TRBJ1-4; a weak D match, TRBD1 (5 bases). V lost 2 bases and J lost 3, with 19 bases in between. The CDR3 spans 18 residues. The germline V gene has CDR1 LGHNA and CDR2 YSLEER. The CDR3: CASSQTRVGLRANEKLFF. CDR3 nucleotide sequence: TGCGCCAGCAGCCAAACCAGGGTTGGGCTCAGGGCTAATGAAAAACTGTTTTTT.

The J gene is TRBJ2-5, the V gene TRBV10-3, with 10 nucleotides matching TRBD1. Looked up from germline, CDR1 is ENHRY and CDR2 is SYGVKD. Trimming cost V 4 bases and J 4 bases; bases outside gene matches: 3. The CDR3 is made up of 14 amino acids. This CDR3 is CAISGDRGGETQYF. Here the CDR3 DNA reads TGTGCCATCAGTGGGGACAGGGGCGGAGAGACCCAGTACTTC.

V and J are TRBV5-1 and TRBJ2-5, with TRBD2 as a possible D gene (5 bases). V lost 6 bases and J 1 base, leaving 16 bases between the germline ends. Germline V gene sequence: CDR1 SGHRS, CDR2 YFSETQ. This CDR3 is built from 15 residues. CDR3 sequence (DNA): TGCGCCAGCACCCGAGAGGGCAGGCTCCAAGAGACCCAGTACTTC. Translation gives CASTREGRLQETQYF.

To note about this clone: One end of the junction does not line up with germline, which may come from a read error. The rearrangement links TRBV6-4 to TRBJ1-1, with D perhaps TRBD1 (6 bases). This CDR3 comprises 18 residues. In germline, CDR1 is MRHNA, CDR2 SNTAGT. The CDR3 DNA sequence: TGTGCCAGCAGTGACTCGAGTCTGGAGGACAGCGGGACCATTAGCTCTTATTTT. Residues: CASSDSSLEDSGTISSYF.

The chain recombines TRBV29-1 with TRBJ2-4; TRBD2 might be the D (7 bases). There are 13 residues in the CDR3. The V end lost 7 bases, the J end lost 8 bases, and 18 bases lay between the germline ends. CDR1 is SQVTM, CDR2 ANQGSEA, per germline. As DNA, the CDR3 is TGCAGCGCCGAAGGGCAGGGGAGGGACATTCAGTACTTC. This gives the protein CSAEGQGRDIQYF.

V usage is TRBV2 and J usage is TRBJ2-5; TRBD1 matches 10 bases. The V segment lost 6 bases and the J segment 5 bases; nucleotides outside the gene matches: 6. Germline values: CDR1 SNHLY, CDR2 FYNNEI. This CDR3 has 14 amino acids. CDR3 sequence: CASRATGGDETQYF. The CDR3 nucleotides read TGTGCCAGCAGGGCGACAGGGGGCGACGAGACCCAGTACTTC.

CDR3 protein: CASSLFPGVGGELFF. DNA for the CDR3: TGTGCCAGCAGTTTATTTCCAGGGGTTGGCGGGGAGCTGTTTTTT. V is TRBV27 and J is TRBJ2-2; perhaps TRBD1 as D (6 bases). Between the trimmed V and J ends, which lost 1 base and 7 bases, there was a span of 13 bases. This CDR3 comprises 15 residues. Germline V gene lookup returns CDR1 MNHEY and CDR2 SMNVEV (reference sequence).

The chain couples TRBV5-4 to TRBJ2-3; D perhaps matches TRBD1 (5 bases). CDR1 is SGHNT and CDR2 is YYREEE in the germline V gene (reference sequence). Deletions cut 4 bases from V and 4 bases from J, with 16 bases between. The CDR3 is 15 residues long. The CDR3 DNA reads TGTGCCAGCAGCCGGACATCAAATACCGCAGATACGCAGTATTTT. Amino acid sequence: CASSRTSNTADTQYF.

This rearrangement joins TRBV9 to TRBJ2-7, with TRBD2 identical over 7 bases. Germline CDR1 and CDR2: SGDLS and YYNGEE. The CDR3 has 14 amino acids. The trim removed 1 base at V and 9 bases at J, leaving 10 bases unmatched. CDR3 nucleotide sequence: TGTGCCAGCAGCGTAAAGGCGGGGGTTAAGGTGCAGTACGTC. It translates to CASSVKAGVKVQYV.

The rearrangement uses TRBV6-5 and TRBJ1-6; D is possibly TRBD1 (6 bases). The V end lost 11 bases, the J end lost 1 base, and 15 bases lay between the germline ends. The CDR3 loop spans 15 amino acids. CDR1 MNHEY and CDR2 SVGAGI come from the germline V gene. CDR3 residues: CAAGGGLSYNSPLHF. CDR3 nucleotide sequence: TGTGCCGCGGGTGGGGGCTTGTCCTATAATTCACCCCTCCACTTT.